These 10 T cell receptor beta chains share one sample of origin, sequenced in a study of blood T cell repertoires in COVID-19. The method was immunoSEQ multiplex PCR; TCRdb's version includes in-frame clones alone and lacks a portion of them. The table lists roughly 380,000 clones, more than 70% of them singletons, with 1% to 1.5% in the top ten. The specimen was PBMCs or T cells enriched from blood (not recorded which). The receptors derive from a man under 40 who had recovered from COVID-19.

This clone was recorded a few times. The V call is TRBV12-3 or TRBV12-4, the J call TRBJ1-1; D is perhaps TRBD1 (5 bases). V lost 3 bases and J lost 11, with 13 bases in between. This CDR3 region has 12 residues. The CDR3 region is CASSLTAPDAFF. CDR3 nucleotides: TGTGCCAGCAGTTTGACAGCTCCAGATGCTTTCTTT.

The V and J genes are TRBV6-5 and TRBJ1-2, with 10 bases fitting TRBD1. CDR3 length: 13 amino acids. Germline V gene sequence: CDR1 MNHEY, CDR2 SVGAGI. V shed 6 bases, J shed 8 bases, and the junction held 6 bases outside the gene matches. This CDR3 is CASSRQGARGYTF. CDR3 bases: TGTGCCAGCAGCCGACAGGGGGCACGCGGCTACACCTTC.

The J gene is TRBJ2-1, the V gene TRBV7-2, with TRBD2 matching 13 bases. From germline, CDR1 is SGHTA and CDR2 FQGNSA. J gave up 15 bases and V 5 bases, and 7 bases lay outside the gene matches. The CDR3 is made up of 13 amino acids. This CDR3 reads CASSPGLAGRWFF. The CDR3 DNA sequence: TGTGCCAGCAGCCCGGGACTAGCGGGGAGGTGGTTCTTC.

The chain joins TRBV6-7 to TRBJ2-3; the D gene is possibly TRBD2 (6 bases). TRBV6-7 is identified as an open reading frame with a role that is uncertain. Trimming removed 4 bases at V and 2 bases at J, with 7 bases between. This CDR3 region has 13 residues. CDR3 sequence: CASSWEDTDTQYF. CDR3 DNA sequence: TGTGCCAGCAGTTGGGAGGACACAGATACGCAGTATTTT.

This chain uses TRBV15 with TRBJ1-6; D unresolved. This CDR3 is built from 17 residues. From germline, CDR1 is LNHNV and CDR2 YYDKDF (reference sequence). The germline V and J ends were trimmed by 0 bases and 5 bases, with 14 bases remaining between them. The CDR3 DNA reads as TGTGCCACCAGCAGAGATGCAGAGGGCTCTGATAATTCACCCCTCCACTTT. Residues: CATSRDAEGSDNSPLHF.

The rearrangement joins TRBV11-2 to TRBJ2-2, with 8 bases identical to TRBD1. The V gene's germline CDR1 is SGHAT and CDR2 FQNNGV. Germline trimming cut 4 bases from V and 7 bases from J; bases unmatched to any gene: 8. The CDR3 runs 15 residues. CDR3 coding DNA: TGTGCCAGCAGCTCCAACAGGGGGAAGGTCGGGGAGCTGTTTTTT. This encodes CASSSNRGKVGELFF.

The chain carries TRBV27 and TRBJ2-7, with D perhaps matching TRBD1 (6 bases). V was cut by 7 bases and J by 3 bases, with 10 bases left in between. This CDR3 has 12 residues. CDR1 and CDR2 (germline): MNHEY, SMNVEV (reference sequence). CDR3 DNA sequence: TGTGCCAGCACAGGGGCAGGCTACGAGCAGTACTTC. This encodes CASTGAGYEQYF.

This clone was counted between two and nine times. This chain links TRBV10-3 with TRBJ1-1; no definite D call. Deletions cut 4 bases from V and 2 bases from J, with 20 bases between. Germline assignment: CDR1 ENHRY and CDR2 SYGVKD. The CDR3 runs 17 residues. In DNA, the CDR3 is TGTGCCATCAGTGGGCAGAACAAGATAATCAAAAACACTGAAGCTTTCTTT. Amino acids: CAISGQNKIIKNTEAFF.

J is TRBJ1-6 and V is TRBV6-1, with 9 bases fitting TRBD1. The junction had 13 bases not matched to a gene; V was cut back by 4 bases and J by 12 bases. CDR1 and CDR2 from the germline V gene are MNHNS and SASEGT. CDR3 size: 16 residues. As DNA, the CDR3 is TGTGCCAGCAGTGCTACCACAGGGGGCCTACCGGTACCCCTCCACTTT. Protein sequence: CASSATTGGLPVPLHF.

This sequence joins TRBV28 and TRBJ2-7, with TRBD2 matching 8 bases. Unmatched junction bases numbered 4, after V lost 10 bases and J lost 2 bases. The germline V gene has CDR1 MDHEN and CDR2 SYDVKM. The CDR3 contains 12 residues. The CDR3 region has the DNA TGTGCCACCCGGGAGGGGGCCTACGAGCAGTACTTC. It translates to CATREGAYEQYF.